The rows below give T cell receptor beta chains drawn from one sample of a study of T cells in Graves' hyperthyroidism and ophthalmopathy. TCRdb called the multiplex PCR reads again in MiXCR, with one record for every CDR3 protein. In the table there are 200,000 to 250,000 distinct CDR3 sequences, approximately 23% of which are singletons. The sequenced sample consisted of blood. These receptors came from a woman in her forties with Graves' ophthalmopathy. Each CDR3 is given with its conserved first and last residue.

CDR3 protein: CASGPTGTANYEQYF
J gene: TRBJ2-7
V gene: TRBV6-1

CDR3 protein: CSANAGTGDEQYF
J gene: TRBJ2-7
V gene: TRBV20-1

CDR3 protein: CASRGQINQPQHF
J gene: TRBJ1-5
V gene: TRBV6-5

CDR3 protein: CASSFRGNGYTF
J gene: TRBJ1-2
V gene: TRBV12-3/TRBV12-4

CDR3 protein: CASSLNVYGYTF
J gene: TRBJ1-2
V gene: TRBV12-3/TRBV12-4

CDR3 protein: CASSYSIGYEQYF
J gene: TRBJ2-7
V gene: TRBV6-5

CDR3 protein: CASKPTRTETYEQYF
J gene: TRBJ2-7
V gene: TRBV5-1

CDR3 protein: CASRRDRLTYEQYF
J gene: TRBJ2-7
V gene: TRBV6-1

CDR3 protein: CASSNTGGTRYGYTF
J gene: TRBJ1-2
V gene: TRBV28

CDR3 protein: CASSPVAGEVRTQYF
J gene: TRBJ2-5
V gene: TRBV6-2/TRBV6-3

CDR3 protein: CASSVQLTARTEAFF
J gene: TRBJ1-1
V gene: TRBV4-1

CDR3 protein: CSASGSYEQYF
J gene: TRBJ2-7
V gene: TRBV20-1

CDR3 protein: CASRAVGTAKKGSGYTF
J gene: TRBJ1-2
V gene: TRBV4-1

CDR3 protein: CASRAPGPQETQYF
J gene: TRBJ2-5
V gene: TRBV28

CDR3 protein: CSGVDGALNEQYF
J gene: TRBJ2-7
V gene: TRBV20-1

CDR3 protein: CASSIDLDRVNYEQYF
J gene: TRBJ2-7
V gene: TRBV19

CDR3 protein: CASSTLDPSGGAYEQYF
J gene: TRBJ2-7
V gene: TRBV27

CDR3 protein: CASLGRGGSYEQYF
J gene: TRBJ2-7
V gene: TRBV28

CDR3 protein: CASSLVKTGTEAYF
J gene: TRBJ1-1
V gene: TRBV7-8

CDR3 protein: CASSFSVGFETQYF
J gene: TRBJ2-5
V gene: TRBV28

CDR3 protein: CASSLAGDGTEAFF
J gene: TRBJ1-1
V gene: TRBV7-9

CDR3 protein: CASSFASTGGEAFF
J gene: TRBJ1-1
V gene: TRBV12-3/TRBV12-4

CDR3 protein: CASSLVSTGGYEQYF
J gene: TRBJ2-7
V gene: TRBV7-2

CDR3 protein: CASTSGMSSYNEQFF
J gene: TRBJ2-1
V gene: TRBV5-1

CDR3 protein: CASRPGGGPIYNSPLHF
J gene: TRBJ1-6
V gene: TRBV4-2

CDR3 protein: CASSPRQERSPLHF
J gene: TRBJ1-6
V gene: TRBV7-9

CDR3 protein: CASSLRLAVNTGELFF
J gene: TRBJ2-2
V gene: TRBV7-3

CDR3 protein: CASSWAGGYEQYF
J gene: TRBJ2-7
V gene: TRBV7-2

CDR3 protein: CASSQDQHIWDAGANVLTF
J gene: TRBJ2-6
V gene: TRBV4-1

CDR3 protein: CASSQEMTEAFF
J gene: TRBJ1-1
V gene: TRBV4-2

CDR3 protein: CAWSFPGQRYYGYTF
J gene: TRBJ1-2
V gene: TRBV30

CDR3 protein: CASTPTFGPGELFF
J gene: TRBJ2-2
V gene: TRBV27

CDR3 protein: CASSRRGVDQPQHF
J gene: TRBJ1-5
V gene: TRBV12-3/TRBV12-4

CDR3 protein: CASSTLAGSNQPQHF
J gene: TRBJ1-5
V gene: TRBV19

CDR3 protein: CASSGEGGYSYEQYF
J gene: TRBJ2-7
V gene: TRBV28

CDR3 protein: CASSIGANTGELFF
J gene: TRBJ2-2
V gene: TRBV19

CDR3 protein: CASSYSGTSGSSYEQYF
J gene: TRBJ2-7
V gene: TRBV6-5

CDR3 protein: CASSYKSGSATYEQYF
J gene: TRBJ2-7
V gene: TRBV6-5

CDR3 protein: CASSFLDRVYEQYF
J gene: TRBJ2-7
V gene: TRBV27

CDR3 protein: CASTRWREGLFGGLFF
J gene: TRBJ2-2
V gene: TRBV7-8

CDR3 protein: CASSPRQGARTEAFF
J gene: TRBJ1-1
V gene: TRBV12-3/TRBV12-4